These T cell receptor beta chains were read from a single sample in a study of cytomegalovirus exposure and HLA in healthy donors. Some clones are missing from TCRdb's copy, which holds only in-frame ones; the method was immunoSEQ multiplex PCR. This repertoire comprises tens of thousands of clones; its ten largest clones make up 3% to 4.5%. Sample: PBMCs. Receptors were obtained from a middle-aged man in good health and CMV-seronegative. CDR3s include the opening cysteine and the closing phenylalanine or tryptophan. Each record gives: CDR3 protein, V gene, CDR3 length, J gene.

CASSMGQGGGYTF	TRBV7-2	13	TRBJ1-2
CASRIGLGSRETQYF	TRBV5-1	15	TRBJ2-5
CASSQDLGILNTEAFF	TRBV14	16	TRBJ1-1
CASSLGVASGSQGYEQYF	TRBV7-9	18	TRBJ2-7
CSVERPGWTFF	TRBV29-1	11	TRBJ1-1
CSVVGQAEEPQHF	TRBV29-1	13	TRBJ1-5
CASSQGTEDYEQYF	TRBV4-2	14	TRBJ2-7
CASSRDSRVYGYTF	TRBV19	14	TRBJ1-2
CASSEQYSNQPQHF	TRBV4-3	14	TRBJ1-5
CASSSEYRVGTEAFF	TRBV7-9	15	TRBJ1-1
CSAPETQYF	TRBV20-1	9	TRBJ2-5
CASSLAGQSTGELFF	TRBV5-1	15	TRBJ2-2
CASSSRINTIYF	TRBV7-9	12	TRBJ1-3
CASSQVVRLAGLKGDEQFF	TRBV4-1	19	TRBJ2-1
CSVDYWDRGDTEAFF	TRBV29-1	15	TRBJ1-1
CASSVPRTYEQYF	TRBV9	13	TRBJ2-7
CASNPTSQYNEQFF	TRBV2	14	TRBJ2-1
CASSTLAGGGQETQYF	TRBV19	16	TRBJ2-5
CASTFSGGSNQPQHF	TRBV27	15	TRBJ1-5
CASRDRVNTGELFF	TRBV27	14	TRBJ2-2
CAWSVRAYEQYF	TRBV30	12	TRBJ2-7
CASRRQGLIDTQYF	TRBV2	14	TRBJ2-3
CAWSEGLAGTGELFF	TRBV30	15	TRBJ2-2
CASSIVPSGILSEQYF	TRBV19	16	TRBJ2-7
CASSVDGDTPYGYTF	TRBV9	15	TRBJ1-2
CASSAMGRGSYNEQFF	TRBV9	16	TRBJ2-1
CSVEVELNTEAFF	TRBV29-1	13	TRBJ1-1
CASSEWGPYGYTF	TRBV6-1	13	TRBJ1-2
CASSLGLGNTIYF	TRBV6-5	13	TRBJ1-3
CASSLTQTTGDYGYTF	TRBV7-2	16	TRBJ1-2
CASSLAGSRNQPQHF	TRBV5-1	15	TRBJ1-5